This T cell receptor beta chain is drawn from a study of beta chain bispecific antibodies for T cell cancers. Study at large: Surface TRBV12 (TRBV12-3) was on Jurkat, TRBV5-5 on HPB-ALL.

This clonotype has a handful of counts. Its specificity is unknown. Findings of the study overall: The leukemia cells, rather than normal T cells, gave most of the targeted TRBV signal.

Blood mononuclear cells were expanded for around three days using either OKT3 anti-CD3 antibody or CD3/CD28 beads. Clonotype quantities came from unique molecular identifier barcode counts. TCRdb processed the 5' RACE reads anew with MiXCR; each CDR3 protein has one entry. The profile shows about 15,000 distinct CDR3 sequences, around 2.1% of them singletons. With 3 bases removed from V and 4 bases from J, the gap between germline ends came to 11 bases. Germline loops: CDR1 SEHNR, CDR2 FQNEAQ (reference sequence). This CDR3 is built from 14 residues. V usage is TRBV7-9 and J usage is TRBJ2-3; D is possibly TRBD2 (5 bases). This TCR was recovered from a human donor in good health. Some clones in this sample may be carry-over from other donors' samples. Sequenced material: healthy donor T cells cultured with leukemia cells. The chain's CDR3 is CASSFTNGADTQYF. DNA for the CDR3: TGTGCCAGCAGCTTTACGAACGGGGCAGATACGCAGTATTTT. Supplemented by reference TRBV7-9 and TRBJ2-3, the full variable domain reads DTGVSQNPRHKITKRGQNVTFRCDPISEHNRLYWYRQTLGQGPEFLTYFQNEAQLEKSRLLSDRFSAERPKGSFSTLEIQRTEQGDSAMYLCASSFTNGADTQYFGPGTRLTVL.